The clone carrying this T cell receptor beta chain has at least ten counts. The data originate from a study of T cells in Graves' hyperthyroidism and ophthalmopathy. The PBMCs were taken from about 10 ml of fresh peripheral blood. RNA transcripts gave rise to amplified TCR beta CDR3 regions. Initially, a first-round RT-PCR of the TCR CDR3 employed the HTBI primer set. TCRdb processed the multiplex PCR reads anew with MiXCR; each CDR3 protein has one entry. The sample includes approximately 400,000 distinct CDR3 sequences, under 20% of them seen just once. CDR1 and CDR2 (germline): SGHTA, FQGTGA. With 5 bases removed from V and 4 bases from J, the gap between germline ends came to 13 bases. CDR3 length: 14 amino acids.

The source of this sequence is a man aged 18 to 29 with Graves' ophthalmopathy. Material: blood. This rearrangement joins TRBV7-3 to TRBJ2-3; D unclear. For the CDR3, the DNA is TGTGCCAGCAGCATGGGCCTCCACCCAGATACGCAGTATTTT. Protein: CASSMGLHPDTQYF.